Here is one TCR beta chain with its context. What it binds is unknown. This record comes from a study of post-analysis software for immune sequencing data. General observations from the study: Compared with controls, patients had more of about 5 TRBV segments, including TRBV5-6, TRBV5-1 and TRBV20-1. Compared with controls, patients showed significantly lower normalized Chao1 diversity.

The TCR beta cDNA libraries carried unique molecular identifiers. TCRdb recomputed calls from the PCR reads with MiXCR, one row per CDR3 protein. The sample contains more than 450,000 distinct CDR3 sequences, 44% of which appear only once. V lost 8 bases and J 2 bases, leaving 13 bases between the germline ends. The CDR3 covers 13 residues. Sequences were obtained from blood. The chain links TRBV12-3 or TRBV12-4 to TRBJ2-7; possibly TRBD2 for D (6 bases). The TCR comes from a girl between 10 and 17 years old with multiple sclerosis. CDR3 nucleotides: TGTGCCAGCTCCTCGGAGGGTACCTACGAGCAGTACTTC. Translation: CASSSEGTYEQYF.